A single count supports the clone carrying this T cell receptor (beta chain). Germline values: CDR1 MNHEY, CDR2 SMNVEV (reference sequence). Trimming cost V 2 bases and J 6 bases, with 13 bases left between them. This CDR3 is built from 14 residues. As originally analysed: It was from reference gene primer amplification that nucleated cell counts were estimated. Assay: immunoSEQ multiplex PCR; the TCRdb copy retains only in-frame clones and omits some. V and J calls and clone size come straight from that table; D and trimming were deduced from the DNA. The sample records over 60,000 clones, 90% being singletons. This specimen belongs to a study of blood T cell repertoires in COVID-19. Study as a whole: Whether acute or convalescent, the COVID-19 samples came from the United States, Italy and Spain. The cDNA or gDNA used as material had been derived from T cells, B-cell-depleted T cells, or PBMCs.

The specimen sequenced was peripheral blood. This sequence was found in a man aged 50-59 years with acute or convalescent COVID-19. J is TRBJ1-2 and V is TRBV27; D perhaps matches TRBD1 (6 bases). The CDR3 sequence: CASSLVTGADGYTF. The DNA for the CDR3 is TGTGCCAGCAGTTTAGTGACAGGTGCCGATGGCTACACCTTC.